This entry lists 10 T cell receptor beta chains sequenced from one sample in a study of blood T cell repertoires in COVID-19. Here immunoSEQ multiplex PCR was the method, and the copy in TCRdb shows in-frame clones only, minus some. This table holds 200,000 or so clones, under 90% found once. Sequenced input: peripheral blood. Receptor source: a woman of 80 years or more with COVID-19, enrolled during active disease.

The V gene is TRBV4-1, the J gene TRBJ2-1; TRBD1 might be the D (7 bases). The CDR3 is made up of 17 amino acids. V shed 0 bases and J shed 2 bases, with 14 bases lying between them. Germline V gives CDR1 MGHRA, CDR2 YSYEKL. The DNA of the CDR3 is TGCGCCAGCAGCCAAGATATGCGGAGGGGGCCCTACAATGAGCAGTTCTTC. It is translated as CASSQDMRRGPYNEQFF.

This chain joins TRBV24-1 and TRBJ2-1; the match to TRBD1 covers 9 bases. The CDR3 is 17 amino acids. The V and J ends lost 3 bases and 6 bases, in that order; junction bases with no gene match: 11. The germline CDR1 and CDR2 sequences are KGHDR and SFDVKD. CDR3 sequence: CATSDARTGEVPNEQFF. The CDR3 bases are TGTGCCACCAGTGATGCACGGACAGGGGAAGTCCCCAATGAGCAGTTCTTC.

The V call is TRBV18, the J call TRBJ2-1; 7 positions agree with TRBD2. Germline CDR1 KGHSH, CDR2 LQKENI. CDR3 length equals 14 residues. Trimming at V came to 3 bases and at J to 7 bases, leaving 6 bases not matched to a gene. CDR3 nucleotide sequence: TGTGCCAGCTCACCTCAAGCGGGGCGTAATGAGCAGTTCTTC. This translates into CASSPQAGRNEQFF.

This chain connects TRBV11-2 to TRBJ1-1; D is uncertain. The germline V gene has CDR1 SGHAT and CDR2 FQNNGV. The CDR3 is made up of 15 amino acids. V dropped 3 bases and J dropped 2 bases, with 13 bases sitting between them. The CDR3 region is CASSFVEGGNTEAFF. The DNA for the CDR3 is TGTGCCAGCAGCTTTGTGGAGGGCGGCAACACTGAAGCTTTCTTT.

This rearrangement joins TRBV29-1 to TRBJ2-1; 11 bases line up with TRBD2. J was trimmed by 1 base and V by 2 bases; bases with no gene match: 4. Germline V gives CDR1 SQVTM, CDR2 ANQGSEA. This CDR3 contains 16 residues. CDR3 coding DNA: TGCAGCGTTGAATCGGCTAGCGGGGGGTCCTACAATGAGCAGTTCTTC. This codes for CSVESASGGSYNEQFF.

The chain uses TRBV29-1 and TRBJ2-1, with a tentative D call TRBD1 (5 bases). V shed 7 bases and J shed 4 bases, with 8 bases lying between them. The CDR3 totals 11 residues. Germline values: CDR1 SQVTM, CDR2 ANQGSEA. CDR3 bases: TGCAGCGCCACAGGATACAATGAGCAGTTCTTC. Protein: CSATGYNEQFF.

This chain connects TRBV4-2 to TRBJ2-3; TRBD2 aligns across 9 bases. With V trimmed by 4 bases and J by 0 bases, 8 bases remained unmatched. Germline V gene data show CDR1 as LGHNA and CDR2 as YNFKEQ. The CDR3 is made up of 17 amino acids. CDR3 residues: CASSPTLAGVSTDTQYF. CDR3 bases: TGTGCCAGCAGCCCGACCTTAGCGGGGGTAAGCACAGATACGCAGTATTTT.

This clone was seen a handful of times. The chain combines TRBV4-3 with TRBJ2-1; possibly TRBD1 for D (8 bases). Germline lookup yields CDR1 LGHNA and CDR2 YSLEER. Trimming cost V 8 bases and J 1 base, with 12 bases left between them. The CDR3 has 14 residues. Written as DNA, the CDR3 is TGCGCCAGCGGACAGGGACTATCCTACAATGAGCAGTTCTTC. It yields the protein CASGQGLSYNEQFF.

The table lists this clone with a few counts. This CDR3 reads CASSDTRVLNTEAFF. The CDR3 DNA follows: TGTGCCAGCAGCGATACCAGGGTTCTGAACACTGAAGCTTTCTTT. The rearrangement joins TRBV3-1 (or the pseudogene TRBV3-2) to TRBJ1-1, with D perhaps TRBD1 (5 bases). Trimming cost V 5 bases and J 0 bases, with 13 bases left between them. This CDR3 contains 15 residues. The germline gives CDR1 LGHDT, CDR2 YNNKEL (reference sequence).

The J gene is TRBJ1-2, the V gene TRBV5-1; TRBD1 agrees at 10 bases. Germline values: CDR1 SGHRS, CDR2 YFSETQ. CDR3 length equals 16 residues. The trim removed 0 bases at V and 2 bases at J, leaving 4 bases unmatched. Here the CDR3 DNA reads TGCGCCAGCAGCTTGGGACCGGGACAGGGGAACTATGGCTACACCTTC. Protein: CASSLGPGQGNYGYTF.